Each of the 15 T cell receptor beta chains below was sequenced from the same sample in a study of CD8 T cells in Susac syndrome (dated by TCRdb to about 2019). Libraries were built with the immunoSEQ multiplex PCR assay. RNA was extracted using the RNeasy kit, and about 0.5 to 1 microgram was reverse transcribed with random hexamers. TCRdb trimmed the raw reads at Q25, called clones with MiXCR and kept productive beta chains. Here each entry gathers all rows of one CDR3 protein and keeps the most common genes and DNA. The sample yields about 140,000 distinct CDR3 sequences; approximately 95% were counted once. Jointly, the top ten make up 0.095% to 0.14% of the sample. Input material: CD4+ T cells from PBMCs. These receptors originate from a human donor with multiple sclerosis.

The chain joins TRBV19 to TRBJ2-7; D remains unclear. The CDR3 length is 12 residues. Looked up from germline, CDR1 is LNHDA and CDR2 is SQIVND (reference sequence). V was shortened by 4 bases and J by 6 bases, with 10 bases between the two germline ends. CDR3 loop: CASSKEVGEQYF. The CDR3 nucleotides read TGTGCCAGTAGTAAGGAAGTGGGCGAGCAGTACTTC.

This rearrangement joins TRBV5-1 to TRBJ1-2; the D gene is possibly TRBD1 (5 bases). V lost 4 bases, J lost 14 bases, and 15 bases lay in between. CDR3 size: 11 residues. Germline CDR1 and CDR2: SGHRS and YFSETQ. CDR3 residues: CASSEDTGWTF. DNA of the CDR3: TGCGCCAGCAGCGAGGACACGGGTTGGACCTTC.

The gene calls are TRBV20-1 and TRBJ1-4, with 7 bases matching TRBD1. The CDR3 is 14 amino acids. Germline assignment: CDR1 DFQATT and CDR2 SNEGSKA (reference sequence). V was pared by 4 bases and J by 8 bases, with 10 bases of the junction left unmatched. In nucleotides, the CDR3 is TGCAGTGCTAACTACAGGGGTCGGGGCGAAAAACTGTTTTTT. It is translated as CSANYRGRGEKLFF.

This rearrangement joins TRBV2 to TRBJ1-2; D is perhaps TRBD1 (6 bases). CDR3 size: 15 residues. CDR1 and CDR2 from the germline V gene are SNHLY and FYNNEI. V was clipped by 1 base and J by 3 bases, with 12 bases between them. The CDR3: CASSEGGAGDYGYTF. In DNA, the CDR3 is TGTGCCAGCAGTGAAGGGGGGGCAGGTGACTATGGCTACACCTTC.

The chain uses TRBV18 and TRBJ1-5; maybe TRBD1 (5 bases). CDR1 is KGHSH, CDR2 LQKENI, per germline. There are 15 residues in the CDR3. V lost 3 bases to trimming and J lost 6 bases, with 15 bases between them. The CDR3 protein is CASSPVSGPGQPQHF. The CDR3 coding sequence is TGTGCCAGCTCACCGGTTTCGGGGCCAGGTCAGCCCCAGCATTTT. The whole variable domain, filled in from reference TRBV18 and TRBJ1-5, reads NAGVMQNPRHLVRRRGQEARLRCSPMKGHSHVYWYRQLPEEGLKFMVYLQKENIIDESGMPKERFSAEFPKEGPSILRIQQVVRGDSAAYFCASSPVSGPGQPQHFGDGTRLSIL.

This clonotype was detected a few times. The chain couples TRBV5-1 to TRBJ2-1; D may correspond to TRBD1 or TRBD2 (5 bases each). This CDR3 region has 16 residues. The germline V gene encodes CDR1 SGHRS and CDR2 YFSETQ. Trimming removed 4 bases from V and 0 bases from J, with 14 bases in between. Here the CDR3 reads CASSQGDRSSYNEQFF. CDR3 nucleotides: TGCGCCAGCAGCCAGGGAGACCGAAGCTCCTACAATGAGCAGTTCTTC.

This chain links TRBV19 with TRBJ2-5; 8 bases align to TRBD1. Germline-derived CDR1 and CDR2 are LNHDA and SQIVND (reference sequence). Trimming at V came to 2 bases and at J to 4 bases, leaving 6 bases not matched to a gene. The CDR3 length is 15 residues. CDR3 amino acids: CASSISGTGPETQYF. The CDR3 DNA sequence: TGTGCCAGTAGTATATCCGGGACAGGCCCAGAGACCCAGTACTTC.

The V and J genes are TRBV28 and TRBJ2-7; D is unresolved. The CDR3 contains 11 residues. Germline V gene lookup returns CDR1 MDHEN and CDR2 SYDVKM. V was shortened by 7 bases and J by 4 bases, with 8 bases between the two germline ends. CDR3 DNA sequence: TGTGCCAGCAATCTCCAATACGAGCAGTACTTC. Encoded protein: CASNLQYEQYF. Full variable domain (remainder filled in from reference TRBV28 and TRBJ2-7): DVKVTQSSRYLVKRTGEKVFLECVQDMDHENMFWYRQDPGLGLRLIYFSYDVKMKEKGDIPEGYSVSREKKERFSLILESASTNQTSMYLCASNLQYEQYFGPGTRLTVT.

This CDR3 reads CAWSVPQGPQHF. CDR3 nucleotides: TGTGCCTGGAGTGTACCCCAGGGTCCCCAGCATTTT. This sequence joins TRBV30 and TRBJ1-5, with TRBD1 as a possible D gene (5 bases). CDR1 is GTSNPN and CDR2 is SVGIG in the germline V gene (reference sequence). V was cut by 0 bases and J by 10 bases, with 10 bases left in between. The CDR3 is 12 amino acids.

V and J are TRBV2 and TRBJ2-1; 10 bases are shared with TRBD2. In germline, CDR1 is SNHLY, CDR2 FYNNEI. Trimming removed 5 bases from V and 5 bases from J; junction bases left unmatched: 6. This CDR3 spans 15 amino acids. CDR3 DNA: TGTGCCAGCAGTCCCCTAGCGGGGGACCACAATGAGCAGTTCTTC. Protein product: CASSPLAGDHNEQFF.

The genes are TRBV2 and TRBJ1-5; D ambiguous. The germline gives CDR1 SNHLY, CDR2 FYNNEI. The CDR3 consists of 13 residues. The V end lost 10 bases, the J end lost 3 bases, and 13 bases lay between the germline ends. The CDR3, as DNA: TGTGCCACCCGGGGTAGCCTCAATCAGCCCCAGCATTTT. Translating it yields CATRGSLNQPQHF.

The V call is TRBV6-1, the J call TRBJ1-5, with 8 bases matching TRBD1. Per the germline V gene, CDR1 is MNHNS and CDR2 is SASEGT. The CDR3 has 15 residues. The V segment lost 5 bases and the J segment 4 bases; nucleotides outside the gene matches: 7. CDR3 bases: TGTGCCAGCAGTCCCACAGGGGGGAGAAATCAGCCCCAGCATTTT. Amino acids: CASSPTGGRNQPQHF.

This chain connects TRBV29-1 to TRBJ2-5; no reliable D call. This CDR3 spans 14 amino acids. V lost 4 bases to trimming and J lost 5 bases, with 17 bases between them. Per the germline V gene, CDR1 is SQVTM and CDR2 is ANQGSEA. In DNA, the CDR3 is TGCAGCGTTGGTTTGGGCACGTTCAAGGAGACCCAGTACTTC. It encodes CSVGLGTFKETQYF.

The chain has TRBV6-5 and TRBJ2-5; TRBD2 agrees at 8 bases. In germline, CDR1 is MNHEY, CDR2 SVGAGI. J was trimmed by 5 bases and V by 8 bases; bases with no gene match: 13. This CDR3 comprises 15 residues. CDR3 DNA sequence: TGTGCCAGCCGTCTCAGCGGGGGCGCGGCGGAGACCCAGTACTTC. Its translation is CASRLSGGAAETQYF.

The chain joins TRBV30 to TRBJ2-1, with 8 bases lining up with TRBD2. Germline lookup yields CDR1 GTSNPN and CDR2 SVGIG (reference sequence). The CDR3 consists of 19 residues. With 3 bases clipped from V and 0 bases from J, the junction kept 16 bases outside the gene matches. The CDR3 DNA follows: TGTGCCTGGAGCCGCACGGCGGGGGGATACCTAAGCTCCTACAATGAGCAGTTCTTC. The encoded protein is CAWSRTAGGYLSSYNEQFF.